This TCR beta chain was captured by sequencing in a study of shared clonotypes between healthy human individuals. Findings of the study overall: Blood was the sole source, and tissue repertoires probably differ. For naive CD4 cells, approximately 4.8% of clonotypes were shared across a handful of donors. Relative to their counterparts shared across all four donors, non-shared clonotypes exhibited diminished generation probabilities.

The test was conducted at deep level. Here immunoSEQ multiplex PCR was the method, and the copy in TCRdb shows in-frame clones only, minus some. The table lists approximately 1,500,000 clones, around 97% of them singletons. With respect to this clone: No antigen is known for it.

Germline V gene lookup returns CDR1 SGHRS and CDR2 YFSETQ. CDR3 length: 16 amino acids. V lost 2 bases and J 3 bases, leaving 17 bases between the germline ends. V is TRBV5-1 and J is TRBJ2-5; possibly TRBD1 or TRBD2 for D (5 bases each). The TCR sequence derives from a man under 40 in good health. What was sequenced was naive CD4+ T cells sorted from blood. Regarding subset: CD45RA+ positively selected. The chain's CDR3 is CASSFGAEGSKETQYF. CDR3 bases: TGCGCCAGCAGCTTCGGGGCCGAAGGGTCGAAAGAGACCCAGTACTTC.